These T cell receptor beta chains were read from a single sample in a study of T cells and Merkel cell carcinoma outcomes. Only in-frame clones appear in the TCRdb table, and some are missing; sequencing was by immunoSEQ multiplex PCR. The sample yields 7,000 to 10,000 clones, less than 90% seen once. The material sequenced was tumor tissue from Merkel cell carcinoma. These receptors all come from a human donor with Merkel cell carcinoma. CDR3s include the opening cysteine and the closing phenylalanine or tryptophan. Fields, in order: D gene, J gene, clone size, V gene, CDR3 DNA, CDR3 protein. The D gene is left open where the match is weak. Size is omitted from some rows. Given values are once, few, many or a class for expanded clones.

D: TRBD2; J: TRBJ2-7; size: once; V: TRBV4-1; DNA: TGCGCCAGCAGCCACCAGCGGGGGAGCTCCTACGAGCAGTACTTC; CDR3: CASSHQRGSSYEQYF
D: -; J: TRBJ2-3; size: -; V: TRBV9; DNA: TGTGCCAGCAGCTCCTTGACAGGTTCTGGCACAGATACGCAGTATTTT; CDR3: CASSSLTGSGTDTQYF
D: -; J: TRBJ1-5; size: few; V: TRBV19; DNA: TGTGCCAGTAGTTGGGGAAATCAACCCCAGCATTTT; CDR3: CASSWGNQPQHF
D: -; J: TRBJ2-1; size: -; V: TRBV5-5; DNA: TGTGCCAGCAGCCCGGGGCCTACCTACAATGAGCAGTTCTTC; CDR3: CASSPGPTYNEQFF
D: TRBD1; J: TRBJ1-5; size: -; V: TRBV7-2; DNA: TGTGCCAGCAGCTTAGCCCCAGGGGGGGGCAATCAGCCCCAGCATTTT; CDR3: CASSLAPGGGNQPQHF
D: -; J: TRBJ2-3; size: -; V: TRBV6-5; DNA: TGTGCCAGCACCGACCAGACTGATACGCAGTATTTT; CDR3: CASTDQTDTQYF
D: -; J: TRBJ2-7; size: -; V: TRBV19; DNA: TGTGCCAGTAGCCGGACAGAGGGCCAGCGGGAGCAGTACTTC; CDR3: CASSRTEGQREQYF
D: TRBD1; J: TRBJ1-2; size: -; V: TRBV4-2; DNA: TGTGCCAGCAGCCTACAGGGGGCGTTTGGCTACACCTTC; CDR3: CASSLQGAFGYTF
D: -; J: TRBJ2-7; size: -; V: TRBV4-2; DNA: TGTGCCAGCAGCCAAGGGAGGGGGTTACGCTACGAGCAGTACTTC; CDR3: CASSQGRGLRYEQYF
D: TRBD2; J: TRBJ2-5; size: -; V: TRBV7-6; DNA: TGTGCCAGCAGCTGGGTAGCGGGGGGCTCACAAGAGACCCAGTACTTC; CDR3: CASSWVAGGSQETQYF
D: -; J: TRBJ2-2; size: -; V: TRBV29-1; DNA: TGCAGCGTCGCAAACACCGGGGAGCTGTTTTTT; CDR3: CSVANTGELFF
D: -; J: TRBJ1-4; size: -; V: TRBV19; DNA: TGTGCCAGTCGATCCAATCGGGCAGGACGGGGTGAAAAACTGTTTTTT; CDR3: CASRSNRAGRGEKLFF
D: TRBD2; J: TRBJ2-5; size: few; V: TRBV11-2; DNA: TGTGCCAGCAGCCGAGGACTAGCGGGGGGGCAAGAGACCCAGTACTTC; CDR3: CASSRGLAGGQETQYF
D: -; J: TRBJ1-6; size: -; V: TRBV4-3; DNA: TGCGCCAGCAGTGCGCGGGTGAATTCACCCCTCCACTTT; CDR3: CASSARVNSPLHF
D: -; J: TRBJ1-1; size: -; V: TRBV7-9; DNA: TGTGCCAGCAGCTTAAGTGGTCGACCAGGGTTGACTTTCTTT; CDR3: CASSLSGRPGLTFF
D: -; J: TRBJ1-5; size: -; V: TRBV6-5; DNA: TGTGCCAGCAGTTACTCGATCCAGAGCAATCAGCCCCAGCATTTT; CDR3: CASSYSIQSNQPQHF
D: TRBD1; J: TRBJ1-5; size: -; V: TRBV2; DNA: TGTGCCAGCAGGAAGGCAACAGGGGATGGCCCCCAGCATTTT; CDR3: CASRKATGDGPQHF
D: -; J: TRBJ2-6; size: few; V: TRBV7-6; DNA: TGTGCCAGCAGCTTAGTAAGCGGGCTTGGGGCCAACGTCCTGACTTTC; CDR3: CASSLVSGLGANVLTF
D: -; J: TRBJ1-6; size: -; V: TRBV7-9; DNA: TGTGCCAGCAGCCCGGGTCCTCTGAATTCACCCCTCCACTTT; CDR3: CASSPGPLNSPLHF
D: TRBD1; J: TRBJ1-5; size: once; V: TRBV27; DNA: TGTGCCAGCAGTTCCCAGACAGGGGACAATCAGCCCCAGCATTTT; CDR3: CASSSQTGDNQPQHF
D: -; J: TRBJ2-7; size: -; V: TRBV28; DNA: TGTGCCAGCAGTTTCACAGGTTCCGGGCAGTACTTC; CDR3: CASSFTGSGQYF
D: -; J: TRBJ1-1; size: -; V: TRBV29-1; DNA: TGCAGCGTGGTGGTGAACACTGAAGCTTTCTTT; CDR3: CSVVVNTEAFF
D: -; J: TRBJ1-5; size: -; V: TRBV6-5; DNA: TGTGCCAGCAGTTCAAGAGCTAGCAATCAGCCCCAGCATTTT; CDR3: CASSSRASNQPQHF
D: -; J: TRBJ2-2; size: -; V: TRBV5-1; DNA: TGCGCCAGCAGCTTTGCGGGAAATCACGGGGAGCTGTTTTTT; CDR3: CASSFAGNHGELFF
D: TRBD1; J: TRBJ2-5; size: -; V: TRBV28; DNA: TGTGCCAGCAGTCCGGACAGGCTGCAAGAGACCCAGTACTTC; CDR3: CASSPDRLQETQYF
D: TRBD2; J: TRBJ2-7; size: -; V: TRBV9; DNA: TGTGCCAGCAGCCCCCAGACTAGCCCGATATACGAGCAGTACTTC; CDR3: CASSPQTSPIYEQYF
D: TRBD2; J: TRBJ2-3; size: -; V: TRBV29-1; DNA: TGCAGCGTTGAAGTGCGACGGGGGGGCCGGGGAGATACGCAGTATTTT; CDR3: CSVEVRRGGRGDTQYF
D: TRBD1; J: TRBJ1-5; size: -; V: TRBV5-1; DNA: TGCGCCAGCAGCCCGGGACAGGGGTTTCAGCCCCAGCATTTT; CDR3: CASSPGQGFQPQHF
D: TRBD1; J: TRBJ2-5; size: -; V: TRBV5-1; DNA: TGCGCCAGCAACGGAGGACAGGGCCCCCAAGAGACCCAGTACTTC; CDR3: CASNGGQGPQETQYF
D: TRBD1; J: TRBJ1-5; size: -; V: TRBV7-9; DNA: TGTGCCAGCAGCCTGCAGGGGGATCAGCCCCAGCATTTT; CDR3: CASSLQGDQPQHF
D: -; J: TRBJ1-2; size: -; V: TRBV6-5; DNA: TGTGCCAGCAGTTACAAAATAGGCCCTAACTATGGCTACACCTTC; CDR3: CASSYKIGPNYGYTF
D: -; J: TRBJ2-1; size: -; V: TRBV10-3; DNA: TGTGCCATCAGGGGGACAGGGACTAGCTACAATGAGCAGTTCTTC; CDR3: CAIRGTGTSYNEQFF
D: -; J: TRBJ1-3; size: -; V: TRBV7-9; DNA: TGTGCCAGCAGCTTAGGGGACCTCTCTGGAAACACCATATATTTT; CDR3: CASSLGDLSGNTIYF
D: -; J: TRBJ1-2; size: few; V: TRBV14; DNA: TGTGCCAGCAGCATGAGATCCCCCCAGGGGTCCTATGGCTACACCTTC; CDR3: CASSMRSPQGSYGYTF
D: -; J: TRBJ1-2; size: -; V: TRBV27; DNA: TGTGCCAGCAGCCCCTCGGTGCAGGGGTATGGCTACACCTTC; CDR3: CASSPSVQGYGYTF
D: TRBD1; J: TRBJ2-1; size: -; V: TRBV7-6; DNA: TGTGCCAGCAGCTTAAGCGGACAGGGTAATGAGCAGTTCTTC; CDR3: CASSLSGQGNEQFF
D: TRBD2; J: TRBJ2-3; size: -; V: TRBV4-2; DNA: TGTGCCAGCAGCCTCGATAGCGGGGGGAGCACAGATACGCAGTATTTT; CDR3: CASSLDSGGSTDTQYF
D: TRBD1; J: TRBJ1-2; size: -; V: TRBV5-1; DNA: TGCGCCAGCAGCTTGACCGACAGGGGGCATGGCTACACCTTC; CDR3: CASSLTDRGHGYTF
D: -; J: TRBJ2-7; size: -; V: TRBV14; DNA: TGTGCCAGCAGCCCTTGGACCCCAGAGCAGTACTTC; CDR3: CASSPWTPEQYF
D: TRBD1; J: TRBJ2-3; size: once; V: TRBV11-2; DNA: TGTGCCAGCAGCTTAGGTTTACGGGACAGGGTTACGCAGTATTTT; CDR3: CASSLGLRDRVTQYF
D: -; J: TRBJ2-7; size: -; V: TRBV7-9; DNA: TGTGCCAGCAGCCACTACGGCGAGCAGTACTTC; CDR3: CASSHYGEQYF
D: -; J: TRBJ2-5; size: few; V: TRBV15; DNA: TGTGCCACCAGCACACTACAGGGGACCCAGTACTTC; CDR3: CATSTLQGTQYF
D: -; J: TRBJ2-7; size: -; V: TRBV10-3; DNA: TGTGCCATCAGTGAAACGGACTACGAGCAGTACTTC; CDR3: CAISETDYEQYF
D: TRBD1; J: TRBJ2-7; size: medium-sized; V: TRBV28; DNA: TGTGCCAGCAGTCCGTACAGGGGGCACGACTACGAGCAGTACTTC; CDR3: CASSPYRGHDYEQYF
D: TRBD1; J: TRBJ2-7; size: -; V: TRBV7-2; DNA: TGTGCCAGCAGCTTAGATCGACAGGGAAACGAGCAGTACTTC; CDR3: CASSLDRQGNEQYF
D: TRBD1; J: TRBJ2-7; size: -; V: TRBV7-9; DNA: TGTGCCAGCAGCTATGGGGGAATGACAGGGGGCCCTGAGCAGTACTTC; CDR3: CASSYGGMTGGPEQYF
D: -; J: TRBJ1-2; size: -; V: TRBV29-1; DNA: TGCAGCGTTGAAGATCTCGGGGGTGGCTACACCTTC; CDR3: CSVEDLGGGYTF
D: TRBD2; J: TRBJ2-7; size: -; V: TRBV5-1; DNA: TGCGCCAGCAACCCCGGGGGGGGTAACTACGAGCAGTACTTC; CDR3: CASNPGGGNYEQYF
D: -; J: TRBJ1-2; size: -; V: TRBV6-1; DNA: TGTGCCAGCTGGGGGTCAGGGTCAATCTTTGGCTACACCTTC; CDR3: CASWGSGSIFGYTF
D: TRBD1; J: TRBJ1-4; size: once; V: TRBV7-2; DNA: TGTGCCAGCACTGGACAGGGGACAACTAATGAAAAACTGTTTTTT; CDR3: CASTGQGTTNEKLFF
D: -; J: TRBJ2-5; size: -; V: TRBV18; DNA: TGTGCCAGCTCCCCCGGACAGATGGAGACCCAGTACTTC; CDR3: CASSPGQMETQYF
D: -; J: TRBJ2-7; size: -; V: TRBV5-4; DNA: TGTGCCAGCAGCTTGGGGATGGACTACGAGCAGTACTTC; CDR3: CASSLGMDYEQYF
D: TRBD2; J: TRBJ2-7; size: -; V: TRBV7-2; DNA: TGTGCCAGCAGCCAAAGCGGGGTCCCAGGCCACGAGCAGTACTTC; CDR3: CASSQSGVPGHEQYF
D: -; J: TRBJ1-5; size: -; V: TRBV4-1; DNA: TGCGCCAGCAGCCAAGATGGGAACCAGCCCCAGCATTTT; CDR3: CASSQDGNQPQHF
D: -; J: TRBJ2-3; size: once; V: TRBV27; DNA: TGTGCCAGCAGGATGAAGCCAGGTCGGGGTTTTAGCACAGATACGCAGTATTTT; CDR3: CASRMKPGRGFSTDTQYF